The clone carrying this T cell receptor beta chain was detected a few times. Its antigen is undetermined. Other DNA sequences from this sample encode an identical CDR3 as well. Vbeta (60) and Jbeta (13) primers were used in the PCR. Clones were read by immunoSEQ multiplex PCR, and TCRdb kept only the in-frame ones, dropping some. The profile shows 150,000 to 170,000 clones, roughly 80% of them singletons. The data stem from a study of cytomegalovirus exposure and HLA in healthy donors. The overall study: There were some 120 million unique TCR beta sequences, drawn from approximately 180 million T cells, in an earlier analysis. Study findings and constraints: For TCR beta chains, V- and J-gene trimming was later linked to a missense DCLRE1C variant.

V gave up 0 bases and J gave up 0 bases, with 5 bases separating them. The CDR3 has 14 amino acids. Per the germline V gene, CDR1 is SGHRS and CDR2 is YFSETQ. The sequenced material came from PBMCs. The chain carries TRBV5-1 and TRBJ2-3; D gene ambiguous. This receptor was obtained from a man aged 25-45 years in good health and CMV-seropositive. The CDR3 DNA reads as TGCGCCAGCAGCTTGGCCCTTAGCACAGATACGCAGTATTTT. This encodes CASSLALSTDTQYF.